This T cell receptor beta chain emerged from a study of cytomegalovirus exposure and HLA in healthy donors. The PCR had 60 Vbeta and 13 Jbeta primers. TCRdb keeps only in-frame clones here, not all; method: immunoSEQ multiplex PCR. The table for this sample gives about 33,000 clones. On this clone: Antigen specificity is unknown.

The V gene's germline CDR1 is LNHNV and CDR2 YYDKDF (reference sequence). The CDR3 loop spans 16 amino acids. Trimming removed 5 bases from V and 0 bases from J, with 14 bases in between. Whole-study findings and limits: Rare sequences made up most TCRs, while some public TCRs were found in many donors.

Donors sampled were nominally healthy, though unrecorded immune exposures were likely. This chain uses TRBV15 with TRBJ1-3, with D perhaps matching TRBD1 (5 bases). The sample was PBMCs. This clonotype originated in a woman aged 40 to 50 in good health and CMV-seropositive. Here the CDR3 reads CATSPGRGISGNTIYF. The CDR3 DNA follows: TGTGCCACCAGCCCCGGCCGGGGGATCTCTGGAAACACCATATATTTT.